This T cell receptor (beta chain) was captured by sequencing in a study of regulatory T cells in long-lasting Graves disease. The study, taken as a whole, reports: Persistent disease preferred TRBV28, TRBJ1-2 and TRBJ2-5; new disease, TRBV20-1 and TRBJ2-1.

CDR1 is SGHNT and CDR2 is YYREEE in the germline V gene (reference sequence). The CDR3 has 13 amino acids. The ends were cut back, 3 bases at V and 3 bases at J, with 9 bases in the middle. Combining iRepertoire HTBI primers with Arm-PCR of CDR3 regions, the authors built TCR beta libraries. Each CDR3 protein is one row after TCRdb ran MiXCR on the multiplex PCR reads. The repertoire holds hundreds of thousands of distinct CDR3 sequences, about 30% seen once, with roughly 46% in the top ten. The time point was: persistent/refractory GD, antithyroid drugs over 5 years with positive TRAb. RNA isolated from PBMCs was used to make the TCR library. The collection involved drawing nine milliliters of peripheral blood into EDTA tubes. This clonotype occurred many times. Its target is unknown.

The sequence came from a female donor with Graves disease. This sample comprised peripheral blood mononuclear cells (PBMCs), obtained when the disease was refractory, from a patient treated with antithyroid drugs. The chain couples TRBV5-4 to TRBJ1-2; D is uncertain. This CDR3 is CASSSGAYYGYTF. CDR3 nucleotide sequence: TGTGCCAGCAGCTCTGGCGCCTACTATGGCTACACCTTC. Full variable domain (rest looked up from reference TRBV5-4 and TRBJ1-2): ETGVTQSPTHLIKTRGQQVTLRCSSQSGHNTVSWYQQALGQGPQFIFQYYREEENGRGNFPPRFSGLQFPNYSSELNVNALELDDSALYLCASSSGAYYGYTFGSGTRLTVV.